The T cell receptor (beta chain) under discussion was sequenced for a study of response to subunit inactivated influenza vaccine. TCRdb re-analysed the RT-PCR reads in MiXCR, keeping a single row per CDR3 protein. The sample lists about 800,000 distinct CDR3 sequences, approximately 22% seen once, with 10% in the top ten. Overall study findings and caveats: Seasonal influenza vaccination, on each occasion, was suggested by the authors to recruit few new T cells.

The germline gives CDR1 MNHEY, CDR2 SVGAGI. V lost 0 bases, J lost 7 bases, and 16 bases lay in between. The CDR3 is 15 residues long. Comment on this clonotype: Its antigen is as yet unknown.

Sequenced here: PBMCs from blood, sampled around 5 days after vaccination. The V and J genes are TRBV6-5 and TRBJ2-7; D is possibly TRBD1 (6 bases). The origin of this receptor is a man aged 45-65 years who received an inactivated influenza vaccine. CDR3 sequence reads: CASSYSVQGLGEQYF. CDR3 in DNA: TGTGCCAGCAGTTACTCGGTGCAGGGGTTGGGGGAGCAGTACTTC.